This T cell receptor (beta chain) was observed in a study of response to subunit inactivated influenza vaccine. The study, taken as a whole, reports: Few additional T cells are recruited per seasonal influenza vaccination, authors suggested.

Germline CDR1 is MNHEY and CDR2 is SMNVEV (reference sequence). Between the trimmed V and J ends, which lost 5 bases and 7 bases, there was a span of 8 bases. The CDR3 length is 12 residues. In the case of this clonotype: Its antigen is currently unknown.

TCRdb re-called the RT-PCR reads through MiXCR, storing one row per CDR3 protein. The sample includes a few hundred thousand distinct CDR3 sequences, just over 20% of them seen just once. Source: PBMCs from blood, taken less than 22 months after vaccination. The chain recombines TRBV27 with TRBJ2-2; D gene unclear. This clonotype was sampled from a man aged 45-69 years who received an inactivated influenza vaccine. CDR3 protein: CASSLRFGELFF. CDR3 DNA sequence: TGTGCCAGCAGTCTCCGTTTCGGGGAGCTGTTTTTT.